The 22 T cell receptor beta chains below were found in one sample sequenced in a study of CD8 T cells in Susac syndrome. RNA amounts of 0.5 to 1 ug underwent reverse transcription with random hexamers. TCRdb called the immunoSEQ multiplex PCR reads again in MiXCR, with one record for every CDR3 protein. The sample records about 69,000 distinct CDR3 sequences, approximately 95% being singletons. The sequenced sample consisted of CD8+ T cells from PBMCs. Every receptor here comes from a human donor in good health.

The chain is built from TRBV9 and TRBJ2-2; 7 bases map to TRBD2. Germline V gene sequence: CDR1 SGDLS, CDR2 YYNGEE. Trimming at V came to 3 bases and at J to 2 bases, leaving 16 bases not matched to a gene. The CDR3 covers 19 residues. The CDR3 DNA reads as TGTGCCAGCAGCGCTCCGAGCGGGGACGAAAATCCTAACACCGGGGAGCTGTTTTTT. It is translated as CASSAPSGDENPNTGELFF.

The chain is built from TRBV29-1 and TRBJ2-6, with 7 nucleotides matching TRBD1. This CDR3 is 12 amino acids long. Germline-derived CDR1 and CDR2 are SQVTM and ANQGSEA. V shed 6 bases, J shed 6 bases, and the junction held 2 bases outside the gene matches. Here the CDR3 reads CSVQGVANVLTF. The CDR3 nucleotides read TGCAGCGTCCAGGGGGTGGCCAACGTCCTGACTTTC. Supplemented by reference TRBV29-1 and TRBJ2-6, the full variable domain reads SAVISQKPSRDICQRGTSLTIQCQVDSQVTMMFWYRQQPGQSLTLIATANQGSEATYESGFVIDKFPISRPNLTFSTLTVSNMSPEDSSIYLCSVQGVANVLTFGAGSRLTVL.

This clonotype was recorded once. The CDR3 sequence is CASSPGPAGGYTF. CDR3 DNA sequence: TGTGCCAGCAGCCCCGGGCCAGCGGGAGGCTACACCTTC. This chain links TRBV13 with TRBJ1-2, with D unclear. The CDR3 is 13 residues long. Germline values: CDR1 PRHDT, CDR2 FYEKMQ (reference sequence). V lost 5 bases to trimming and J lost 8 bases, with 15 bases between them.

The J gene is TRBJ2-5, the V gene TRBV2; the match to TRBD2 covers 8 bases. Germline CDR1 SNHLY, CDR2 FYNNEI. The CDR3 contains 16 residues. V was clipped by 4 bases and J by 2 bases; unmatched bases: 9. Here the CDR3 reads CASSGMRGGSQETQYF. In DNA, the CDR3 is TGTGCCAGCAGTGGTATGCGCGGGGGGTCTCAAGAGACCCAGTACTTC.

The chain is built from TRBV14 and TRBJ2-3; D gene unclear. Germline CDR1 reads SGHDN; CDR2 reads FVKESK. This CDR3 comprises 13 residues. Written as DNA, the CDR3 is TGTTCGACATCGGACCTATACACAGATACGCAGTATTTT. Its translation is CSTSDLYTDTQYF.

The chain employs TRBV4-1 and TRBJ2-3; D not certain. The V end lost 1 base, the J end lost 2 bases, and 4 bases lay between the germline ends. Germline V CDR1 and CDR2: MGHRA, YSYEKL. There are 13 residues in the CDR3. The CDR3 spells CASSQVTTDTQYF. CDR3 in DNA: TGCGCCAGCAGCCAAGTCACCACAGATACGCAGTATTTT.

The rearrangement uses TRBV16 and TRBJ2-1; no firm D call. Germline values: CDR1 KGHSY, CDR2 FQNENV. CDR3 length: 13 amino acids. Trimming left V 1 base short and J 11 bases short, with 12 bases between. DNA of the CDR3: TGTGCCAGCAGCCAATTTGGGCCAGAGCAGCAGTTCTTC. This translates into CASSQFGPEQQFF.

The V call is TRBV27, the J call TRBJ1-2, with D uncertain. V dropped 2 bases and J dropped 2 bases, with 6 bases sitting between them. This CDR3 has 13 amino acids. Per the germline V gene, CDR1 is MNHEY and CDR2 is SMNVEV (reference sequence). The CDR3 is CASSLQENYGYTF. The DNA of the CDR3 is TGTGCCAGCAGTTTACAAGAGAACTATGGCTACACCTTC.

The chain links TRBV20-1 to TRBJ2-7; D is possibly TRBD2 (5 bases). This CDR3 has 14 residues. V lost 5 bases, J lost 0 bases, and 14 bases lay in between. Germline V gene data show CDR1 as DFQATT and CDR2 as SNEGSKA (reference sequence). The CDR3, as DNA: TGCAGTGCTCGGGATAAAGAGAACTCCTACGAGCAGTACGTC. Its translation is CSARDKENSYEQYV.

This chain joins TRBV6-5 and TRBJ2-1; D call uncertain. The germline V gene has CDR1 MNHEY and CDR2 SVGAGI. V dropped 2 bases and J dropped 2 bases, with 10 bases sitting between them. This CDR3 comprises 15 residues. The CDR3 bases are TGTGCCAGCAGTTACACCCCCGCGGCCTACAATGAGCAGTTCTTC. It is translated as CASSYTPAAYNEQFF.

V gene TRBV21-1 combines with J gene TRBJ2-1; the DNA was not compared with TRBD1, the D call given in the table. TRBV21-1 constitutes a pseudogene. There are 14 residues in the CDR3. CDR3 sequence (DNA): TGTGCCAGCAGCTCTCGGACAGGGTACAATGAGCAGTTCTTC. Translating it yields CASSSRTGYNEQFF.

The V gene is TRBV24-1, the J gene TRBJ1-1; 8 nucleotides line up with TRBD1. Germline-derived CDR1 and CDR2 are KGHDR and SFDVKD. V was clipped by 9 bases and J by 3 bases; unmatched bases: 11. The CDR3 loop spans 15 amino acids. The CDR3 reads CATVGGTGEDTEAFF. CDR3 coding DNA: TGTGCCACCGTTGGGGGGACAGGTGAGGACACTGAAGCTTTCTTT.

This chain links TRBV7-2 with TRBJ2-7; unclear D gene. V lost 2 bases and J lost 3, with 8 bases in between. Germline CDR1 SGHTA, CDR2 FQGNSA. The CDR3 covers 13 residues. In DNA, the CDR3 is TGTGCCAGCAGCTTAACCGAGAGCTACGAGCAGTACGTC. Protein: CASSLTESYEQYV.

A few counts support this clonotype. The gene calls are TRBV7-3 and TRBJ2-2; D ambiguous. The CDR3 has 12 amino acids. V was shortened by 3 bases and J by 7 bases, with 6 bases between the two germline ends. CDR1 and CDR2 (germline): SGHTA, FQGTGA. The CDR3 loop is CASSLGFGELFF. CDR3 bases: TGTGCCAGCAGCTTGGGGTTCGGGGAGCTGTTTTTT.

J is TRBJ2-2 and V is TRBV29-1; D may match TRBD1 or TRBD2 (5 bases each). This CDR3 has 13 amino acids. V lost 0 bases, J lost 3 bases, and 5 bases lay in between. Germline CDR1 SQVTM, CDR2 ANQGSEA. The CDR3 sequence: CSVEEGDTGELFF. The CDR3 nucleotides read TGCAGCGTTGAAGAGGGGGACACCGGGGAGCTGTTTTTT.

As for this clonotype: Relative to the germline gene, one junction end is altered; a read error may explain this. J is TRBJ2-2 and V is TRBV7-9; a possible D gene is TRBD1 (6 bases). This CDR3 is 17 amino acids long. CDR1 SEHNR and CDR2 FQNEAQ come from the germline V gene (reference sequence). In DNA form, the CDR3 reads TGTGCCAGCAGCGCTATACCAGGGGCGACGAACACCGGGGAACTGTTTTTT. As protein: CASSAIPGATNTGELFF. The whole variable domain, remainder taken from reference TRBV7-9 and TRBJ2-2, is DTGVSQNPRHKITKRGQNVTFRCDPISEHNRLYWYRQTLGQGPEFLTYFQNEAQLEKSRLLSDRFSAERPKGSFSTLEIQRTEQGDSAMYLCASSAIPGATNTGELFFGEGSRLTVL.

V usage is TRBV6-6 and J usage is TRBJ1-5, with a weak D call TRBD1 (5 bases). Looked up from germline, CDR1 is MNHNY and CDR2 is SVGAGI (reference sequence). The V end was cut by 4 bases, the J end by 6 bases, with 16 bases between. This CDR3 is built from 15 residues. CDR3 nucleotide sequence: TGTGCCAGCAGTTGGGAAACCGGGACGGGTCAGCCCCAGCATTTT. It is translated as CASSWETGTGQPQHF.

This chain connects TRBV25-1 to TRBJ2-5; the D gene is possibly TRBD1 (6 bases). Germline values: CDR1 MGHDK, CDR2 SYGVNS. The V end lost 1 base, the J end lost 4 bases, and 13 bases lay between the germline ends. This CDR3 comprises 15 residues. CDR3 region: CASSESPGTRETQYF. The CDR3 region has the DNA TGTGCCAGCAGTGAATCACCCGGGACACGAGAGACCCAGTACTTC.

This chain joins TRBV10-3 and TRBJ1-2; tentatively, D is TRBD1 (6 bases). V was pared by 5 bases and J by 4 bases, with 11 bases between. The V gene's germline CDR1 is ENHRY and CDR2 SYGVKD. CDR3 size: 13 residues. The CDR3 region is CAISQDSLYGYTF. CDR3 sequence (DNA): TGTGCCATCAGTCAGGACAGTCTCTATGGCTACACCTTC.

The CDR3 loop is CASSQVGDTEAFF. The CDR3 coding sequence is TGCGCCAGCAGCCAAGTGGGGGACACTGAAGCTTTCTTT. The chain carries TRBV4-1 and TRBJ1-1, with D possibly being TRBD1 (5 bases). V lost 1 base, J lost 3 bases, and 6 bases lay in between. Germline assignment: CDR1 MGHRA and CDR2 YSYEKL. This CDR3 has 13 amino acids.

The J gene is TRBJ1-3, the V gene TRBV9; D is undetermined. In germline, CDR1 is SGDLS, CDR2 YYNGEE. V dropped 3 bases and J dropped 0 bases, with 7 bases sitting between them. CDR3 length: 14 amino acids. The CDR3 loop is CASSEPDSGNTIYF. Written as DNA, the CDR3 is TGTGCCAGCAGCGAGCCGGACTCTGGAAACACCATATATTTT.

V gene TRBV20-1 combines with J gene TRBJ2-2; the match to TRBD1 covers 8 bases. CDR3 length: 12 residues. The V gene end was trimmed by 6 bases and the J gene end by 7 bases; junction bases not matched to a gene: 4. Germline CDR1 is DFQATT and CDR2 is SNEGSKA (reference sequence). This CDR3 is CSARTGIGELFF. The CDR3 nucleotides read TGCAGTGCCAGGACAGGGATCGGGGAGCTGTTTTTT.